This is a list of T cell receptor beta chains from one sample in a study of stem cell transplantation in POMP-related autoinflammatory disease. Profiling relied on immunoSEQ multiplex PCR, and the TCRdb table lists in-frame clones only, not all of them. The data contain some 30,000 clones, about 90% of them singletons. Specimen: CD4+ T cells from PBMCs, collected before stem cell transplantation. These TCRs come from a human donor with POMP-related autoinflammation and immune dysregulation (PRAID). Both conserved end residues are part of each CDR3. A D gene is named only where the DNA matches it firmly. Clone size is given for some rows only: seen once, a few or many times, or a class if the clone is expanded.

CDR3: CASSLRQGGEKLFF
DNA: TGTGCCAGCAGCTTACGACAGGGAGGCGAAAAACTGTTTTTT
size: NA
D: TRBD1
J: TRBJ1-4
V: TRBV5-6

CDR3: CASSFGGTLSYEQYF
DNA: TGTGCCAGCAGTTTTGGAGGGACACTTTCCTACGAGCAGTACTTC
size: once
D: NA
J: TRBJ2-7
V: TRBV28

CDR3: CASSLGSSGSYNEQFF
DNA: TGCGCCAGCAGCTTGGGTTCTAGCGGGAGTTACAATGAGCAGTTCTTC
size: NA
D: TRBD2
J: TRBJ2-1
V: TRBV5-1

CDR3: CACPRDRKNTGELFF
DNA: TGTGCCTGCCCTAGGGACAGAAAGAACACCGGGGAGCTGTTTTTT
size: NA
D: TRBD1
J: TRBJ2-2
V: TRBV30

CDR3: CASSLAMTAFYEQYF
DNA: TGTGCCAGCAGCTTAGCGATGACGGCGTTCTACGAGCAGTACTTC
size: NA
D: NA
J: TRBJ2-7
V: TRBV7-8

CDR3: CASSVGGGLTYEQYF
DNA: TGTGCCAGCAGCGTAGGCGGGGGGCTCACCTACGAGCAGTACTTC
size: NA
D: TRBD2
J: TRBJ2-7
V: TRBV9

CDR3: CASSLDYVAGLYNEQFF
DNA: TGTGCCAGCAGCCTCGACTACGTAGCGGGGTTATACAATGAGCAGTTCTTC
size: NA
D: TRBD2
J: TRBJ2-1
V: TRBV7-2

CDR3: CASSFVPGGSNQPQHF
DNA: TGTGCCAGCAGCTTCGTACCCGGGGGGAGCAATCAGCCCCAGCATTTT
size: NA
D: NA
J: TRBJ1-5
V: TRBV7-2

CDR3: CASSHLDPNTEAFF
DNA: TGTGCCAGCAGCCACTTAGACCCGAACACTGAAGCTTTCTTT
size: NA
D: NA
J: TRBJ1-1
V: TRBV7-9

CDR3: CASSLVGHGANTEAFF
DNA: TGTGCCAGCAGCTTAGTGGGCCACGGGGCGAACACTGAAGCTTTCTTT
size: NA
D: NA
J: TRBJ1-1
V: TRBV7-6

CDR3: CASSLVGQSNNEQFF
DNA: TGTGCCAGCAGCTTAGTTGGTCAGTCAAACAATGAGCAGTTCTTC
size: NA
D: NA
J: TRBJ2-1
V: TRBV11-2

CDR3: CAWSVPWTSGGAGNEQFF
DNA: TGTGCCTGGAGTGTACCCTGGACTAGCGGGGGGGCAGGAAATGAGCAGTTCTTC
size: NA
D: TRBD2
J: TRBJ2-1
V: TRBV30

CDR3: CASSISREQSYGYTF
DNA: TGTGCCAGTAGTATATCTCGGGAACAGTCTTATGGCTACACCTTC
size: NA
D: NA
J: TRBJ1-2
V: TRBV19

CDR3: CASSSTGTANYGYTF
DNA: TGCGCCAGCAGCTCCACAGGGACAGCTAACTATGGCTACACCTTC
size: NA
D: TRBD1
J: TRBJ1-2
V: TRBV5-1

CDR3: CASSLGLQETQYF
DNA: TGTGCCAGCAGCTTGGGACTTCAAGAGACCCAGTACTTC
size: NA
D: NA
J: TRBJ2-5
V: TRBV5-4

CDR3: CASSYNREEGYTF
DNA: TGTGCCAGCAGTTACAACAGGGAGGAGGGCTACACCTTC
size: NA
D: NA
J: TRBJ1-2
V: TRBV6-5

CDR3: CASGTSGNTGELFF
DNA: TGTGCCAGCGGGACTAGCGGGAACACCGGGGAGCTGTTTTTT
size: NA
D: TRBD2
J: TRBJ2-2
V: TRBV28

CDR3: CSVEDLRGGGELFF
DNA: TGCAGCGTTGAGGATTTAAGAGGGGGCGGGGAGCTGTTTTTT
size: once
D: NA
J: TRBJ2-2
V: TRBV29-1

CDR3: CATSNHRGLGMSNQPQHF
DNA: TGTGCCACCTCAAACCACAGGGGTCTTGGAATGAGCAATCAGCCCCAGCATTTT
size: NA
D: TRBD1
J: TRBJ1-5
V: TRBV19

CDR3: CASCSQARFTDTQYF
DNA: TGCGCCAGCTGCTCTCAGGCCCGCTTCACAGATACGCAGTATTTT
size: NA
D: NA
J: TRBJ2-3
V: TRBV5-1

CDR3: CASSYTGGPPNTGELFF
DNA: TGCGCCAGCAGCTATACAGGAGGTCCTCCTAACACCGGGGAGCTGTTTTTT
size: NA
D: NA
J: TRBJ2-2
V: TRBV5-1

CDR3: CASRRTSEDEQYF
DNA: TGTGCCAGCAGGCGGACTAGCGAGGACGAGCAGTACTTC
size: NA
D: TRBD2
J: TRBJ2-7
V: TRBV6-1

CDR3: CASSLKGGEETQYF
DNA: TGTGCCAGCAGCTTGAAAGGGGGGGAGGAGACCCAGTACTTC
size: NA
D: NA
J: TRBJ2-5
V: TRBV5-5

CDR3: CAISDGSAFADTQYF
DNA: TGTGCCATCAGTGACGGCTCAGCCTTCGCAGATACGCAGTATTTT
size: NA
D: NA
J: TRBJ2-3
V: TRBV10-3

CDR3: CASSYSRGFGANVLTF
DNA: TGTGCCAGCAGTTACTCACGGGGTTTCGGGGCCAACGTCCTGACTTTC
size: NA
D: NA
J: TRBJ2-6
V: TRBV6-5

CDR3: CAISEIAAPYEQYF
DNA: TGTGCCATCAGTGAAATAGCGGCCCCCTACGAGCAGTACTTC
size: NA
D: NA
J: TRBJ2-7
V: TRBV10-3

CDR3: CAWSPGRTNTEAFF
DNA: TGTGCCTGGAGTCCAGGACGTACGAACACTGAAGCTTTCTTT
size: NA
D: NA
J: TRBJ1-1
V: TRBV30

CDR3: CSVYRAQAFF
DNA: TGCAGCGTATACCGGGCCCAAGCTTTCTTT
size: NA
D: NA
J: TRBJ1-1
V: TRBV29-1

CDR3: CASSQYSGANVLTF
DNA: TGTGCCAGTAGTCAGTACTCTGGGGCCAACGTCCTGACTTTC
size: NA
D: NA
J: TRBJ2-6
V: TRBV19